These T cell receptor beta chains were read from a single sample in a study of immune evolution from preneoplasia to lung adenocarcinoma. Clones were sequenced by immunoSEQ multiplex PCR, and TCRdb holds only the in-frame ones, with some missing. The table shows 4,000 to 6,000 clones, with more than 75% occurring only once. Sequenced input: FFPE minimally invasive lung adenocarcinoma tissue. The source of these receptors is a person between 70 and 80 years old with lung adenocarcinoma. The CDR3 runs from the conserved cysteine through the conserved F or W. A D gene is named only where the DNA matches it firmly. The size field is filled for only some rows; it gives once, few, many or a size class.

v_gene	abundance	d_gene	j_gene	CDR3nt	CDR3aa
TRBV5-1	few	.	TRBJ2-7	TGCGCCAGCAGCTTGGAAGGCGGCGAGCAGTACTTC	CASSLEGGEQYF
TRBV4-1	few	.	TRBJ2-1	TGCGCCAGCAGCCAAGCAACCGGGACAAGGGAGCAGTTCTTC	CASSQATGTREQFF
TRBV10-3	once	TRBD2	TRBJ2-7	TGTGCCATCAGGGCCCAGACTAGCAGCTACGAGCAGTACTTC	CAIRAQTSSYEQYF
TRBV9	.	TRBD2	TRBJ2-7	TGTGCCAGCAGCTTGGGGACTAGCGGGAGTTGGGACTACGAGCAGTACTTC	CASSLGTSGSWDYEQYF
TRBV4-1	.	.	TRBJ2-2	TGCGCCAGCAGCCCCACCCAGGGATGGAACACCGGGGAGCTGTTTTTT	CASSPTQGWNTGELFF
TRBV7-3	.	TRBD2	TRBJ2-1	TGTGCCAGCAGCTTATTGGCGGGAGGCTACAATGAGCAGTTCTTC	CASSLLAGGYNEQFF
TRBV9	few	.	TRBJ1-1	TGTGCCAGCAGCCAGATGGGCTCTGAAGCTTTCTTT	CASSQMGSEAFF
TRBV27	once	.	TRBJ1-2	TGTGCCAGCAAACCGGTGGCAGGGGCTAACTATGGCTACACCTTC	CASKPVAGANYGYTF
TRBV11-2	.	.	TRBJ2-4	TGTGCCAGCAGCTTAGGATTTGGGGGTGACATTCAGTACTTC	CASSLGFGGDIQYF
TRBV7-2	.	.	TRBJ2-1	TGTGCCAGCAGCTTAGACCGAAGCTCCTACAATGAGCAGTTCTTC	CASSLDRSSYNEQFF
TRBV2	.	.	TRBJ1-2	TGTGCCAGTCGGACCCAAGGTTACTATGGCTACACCTTC	CASRTQGYYGYTF